The clone carrying this T cell receptor beta chain was detected a few times. The data originate from a study of blood T cell repertoires in COVID-19. Original processing methods: Estimates of nucleated cell counts were drawn from the amplification of reference gene primers. Libraries were prepared by immunoSEQ multiplex PCR; TCRdb keeps only in-frame clonotypes and omits some of them. Clone size and V and J calls were adopted from that table, with D and trimming inferred from the DNA. The sample shows about 160,000 clones, roughly 87% of them seen only once. This TCR came from a woman aged 35 to 49 who had been exposed to COVID-19. Sequencing was performed on PBMCs or T cells enriched from blood (not recorded which).

CDR3 DNA sequence: TGTGCCAGCAGTTCCACAAGCCAAGGGGTGTACGAGCAGTACTTC. Amino acid sequence: CASSSTSQGVYEQYF. J is TRBJ2-7 and V is TRBV6-6; maybe TRBD1 (5 bases). Trimming pared 4 bases from V and 4 bases from J, leaving 17 bases between. This CDR3 contains 15 residues. The germline V gene has CDR1 MNHNY and CDR2 SVGAGI (reference sequence).